This T cell receptor beta chain was recovered during a study of T cells expressing NK-cell markers. Study as a whole: Sorted T-cell subsets CD3+CD56+NKG2C+, CD3+CD56+NKG2C- and CD3+CD56-NKG2C+ were TCR beta-sequenced. One of eight sequenced donors was HCMV-seronegative; the other seven were seropositive. Findings and limits, study-wide: About six donors carried dominant NKG2C+ clonotypes that made up roughly 1.0-8% of their CD8+ T cells.

The CDR3 has 15 residues. TCRdb re-called the 5' RACE reads and shows each CDR3 protein once, DNA omitted. The sample holds around 550,000 distinct CDR3 sequences. A note on this clonotype: Its antigen is unidentified.

This receptor was obtained from a man aged 18 to 30 in good health. Sequenced input: blood T cells: a sorted CD56 or NKG2C T cell subset, CD4+ or CD8+ T cells, or bulk PBMC T cells (not recorded which). The chain recombines TRBV12-3 or TRBV12-4 with TRBJ1-6; with no DNA, the TCRdb D assignment of TRBD1 cannot be verified. CDR3 region: CASSRGQGPNSPLHF.